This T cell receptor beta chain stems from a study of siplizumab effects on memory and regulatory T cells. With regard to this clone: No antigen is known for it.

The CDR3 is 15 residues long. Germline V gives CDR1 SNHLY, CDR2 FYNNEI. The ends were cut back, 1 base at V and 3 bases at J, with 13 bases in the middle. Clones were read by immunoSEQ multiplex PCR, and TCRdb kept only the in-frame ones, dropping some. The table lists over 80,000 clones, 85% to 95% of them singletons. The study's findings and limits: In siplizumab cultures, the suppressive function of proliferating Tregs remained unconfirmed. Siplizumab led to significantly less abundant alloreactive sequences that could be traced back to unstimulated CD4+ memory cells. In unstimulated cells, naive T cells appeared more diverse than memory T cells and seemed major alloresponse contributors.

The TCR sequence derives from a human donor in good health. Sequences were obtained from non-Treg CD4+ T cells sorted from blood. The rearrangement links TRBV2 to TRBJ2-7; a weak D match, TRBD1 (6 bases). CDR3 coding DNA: TGTGCCAGCAGTGAAGACAGGGTTTCTTTCTACGAGCAGTACTTC. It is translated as CASSEDRVSFYEQYF.